The 28 T cell receptor beta chains below come from one sample, sequenced in a study of blood T cell repertoires in COVID-19 (dated by TCRdb to 2020 to 2022). Library preparation employed the immunoSEQ multiplex PCR assay. TCRdb's version of the immuneACCESS table is confined to in-frame rearrangements and falls short of the full clone set. An unresolved V gene accounts for under half of the shortfall where checked; the remainder is of unknown origin. This sample gives about 190,000 clones in total; 88% of them show up just once. The top ten hold roughly 5.6% of the sample. The specimen sequenced was peripheral blood. The source is a woman between 35 and 50 years old who had recovered from COVID-19.

The J gene is TRBJ1-5, the V gene TRBV5-1, with 9 positions matching TRBD1. The CDR3 sequence is 15 residues long. Germline lookup yields CDR1 SGHRS and CDR2 YFSETQ. V shed 2 bases, J shed 8 bases, and the junction held 8 bases outside the gene matches. This chain's CDR3 is CASSFMGQGSEPQHF. For the CDR3, the DNA is TGCGCCAGCAGCTTTATGGGACAGGGTAGTGAGCCCCAGCATTTT.

The chain employs TRBV28 and TRBJ2-7; 8 positions match TRBD2. The length of the CDR3 is 15 residues. The germline CDR1 and CDR2 sequences are MDHEN and SYDVKM. The ends lost 4 bases at V and 7 bases at J; junction bases unmatched: 12. The DNA of the CDR3 is TGTGCCAGCAGTTACATGGCTAGCGGGCAGGCGGAGCAGTACTTC. Translation: CASSYMASGQAEQYF.

The CDR3 DNA follows: TGTGCCAGCAGCCCGGACAGGGCTGATGAAAAACTGTTTTTT. This gives the protein CASSPDRADEKLFF. The rearrangement uses TRBV7-2 and TRBJ1-4; TRBD1 agrees at 8 bases. Losses at the gene ends were 5 bases for V and 6 bases for J; bases not matched to a gene: 5. Germline V gives CDR1 SGHTA, CDR2 FQGNSA. This CDR3 spans 14 amino acids.

The chain couples TRBV19 to TRBJ1-4; maybe TRBD1 (5 bases). Deletions cut 10 bases from V and 7 bases from J, with 16 bases between. The CDR3 contains 13 residues. Germline lookup yields CDR1 LNHDA and CDR2 SQIVND (reference sequence). The CDR3: CATRLTGGEKLFF. As DNA, the CDR3 is TGTGCCACAAGACTCACCGGGGGTGAAAAACTGTTTTTT.

A word on this clone: Other nucleotide sequences in the sample specify the same CDR3. The rearrangement joins TRBV11-3 to TRBJ2-1; 7 bases line up with TRBD2. Germline CDR1 and CDR2: SGHNT and YENEEA. The trim removed 1 base at V and 4 bases at J, leaving 4 bases unmatched. The CDR3 extends over 15 amino acids. The CDR3 DNA reads TGTGCCAGCAGCTTAGGACTAGCCGTTTACAATGAGCAGTTCTTC. Residues: CASSLGLAVYNEQFF.

This chain's CDR3 is CASSQLPSGSSGVCEQYF. In DNA form, the CDR3 reads TGCGCCAGCAGTCAATTACCTAGCGGGAGTTCTGGGGTTTGCGAGCAGTACTTC. The genes are TRBV23-1 and TRBJ2-7; TRBD2 matches at 10 bases. TRBV23-1 is placed among ORFs of uncertain function. CDR3 length: 18 amino acids. V shed 1 base, J shed 6 bases, and the junction held 15 bases outside the gene matches.

V gene TRBV19 combines with J gene TRBJ2-1, with D uncertain. This CDR3 has 13 residues. Per the germline V gene, CDR1 is LNHDA and CDR2 is SQIVND (reference sequence). The V and J ends lost 5 bases and 1 base respectively, with 6 bases between them. For the CDR3, the DNA is TGTGCCAGTAGTTTAGCTTCCTACAATGAGCAGTTCTTC. Translated, it gives CASSLASYNEQFF.

This clone turned up a few times. Other DNA sequences in the sample encode the same CDR3. The chain recombines TRBV7-2 with TRBJ2-2, with D uncertain. The V end was cut by 2 bases, the J end by 7 bases, with 5 bases between. Germline assignment: CDR1 SGHTA and CDR2 FQGNSA. This CDR3 has 12 amino acids. CDR3 nucleotides: TGTGCCAGCAGCTTATCCGTCGGGGAGCTGTTTTTT. Amino acid sequence: CASSLSVGELFF.

This chain joins TRBV24-1 and TRBJ2-1, with D maybe TRBD1 (6 bases). Per germline, CDR1 KGHDR and CDR2 SFDVKD. V shed 8 bases and J shed 5 bases, with 12 bases lying between them. The CDR3 runs 13 residues. The CDR3 coding sequence is TGTGCCACCACGACAGGAGATCACAATGAGCAGTTCTTC. It translates to CATTTGDHNEQFF.

The chain employs TRBV28 and TRBJ2-2; 8 bases are shared with TRBD2. The CDR3 sequence is 17 residues long. J was trimmed by 4 bases and V by 5 bases; bases with no gene match: 12. Germline CDR1 is MDHEN and CDR2 is SYDVKM. DNA of the CDR3: TGTGCCAGCAGTCCCAGAAAAGCGGGAGTACTCACCGGGGAGCTGTTTTTT. This encodes CASSPRKAGVLTGELFF.

V is TRBV6-5 and J is TRBJ2-2, with TRBD1 identical over 9 bases. The germline V gene has CDR1 MNHEY and CDR2 SVGAGI. Trimming removed 7 bases from V and 3 bases from J; junction bases left unmatched: 6. CDR3 length equals 15 residues. The CDR3 DNA sequence: TGTGCCAGCACCTCACGGACAGGGGACACCGGGGAGCTGTTTTTT. The encoded protein is CASTSRTGDTGELFF.

The chain links TRBV27 to TRBJ2-7, with D tentatively TRBD2 (6 bases). The CDR3 length is 13 residues. V lost 6 bases to trimming and J lost 3 bases, with 12 bases between them. Looked up from germline, CDR1 is MNHEY and CDR2 is SMNVEV (reference sequence). The CDR3 here is CASSSGASYEQYF. The CDR3 nucleotides read TGTGCCAGCAGCTCGGGAGCTAGCTACGAGCAGTACTTC.

This chain uses TRBV9 with TRBJ2-3; TRBD2 might be the D (5 bases). The CDR3 runs to 16 residues. Trimming removed 4 bases at V and 2 bases at J, with 17 bases between. Germline CDR1 reads SGDLS; CDR2 reads YYNGEE. CDR3 bases: TGTGCCAGCAGCAAATCCAGCGGACCCCCCACAGATACGCAGTATTTT. Amino acids: CASSKSSGPPTDTQYF.

The V gene is TRBV7-9, the J gene TRBJ2-3; TRBD2 aligns across 11 bases. This CDR3 is built from 14 residues. The ends lost 7 bases at V and 4 bases at J; junction bases unmatched: 4. Germline CDR1 is SEHNR and CDR2 is FQNEAQ (reference sequence). The DNA of the CDR3 is TGTGCCAGCACCCTAGCGGGAGGACCAGATACGCAGTATTTT. This codes for CASTLAGGPDTQYF.

The J gene is TRBJ1-5, the V gene TRBV19; unclear D gene. In germline, CDR1 is LNHDA, CDR2 SQIVND (reference sequence). The CDR3 has 15 amino acids. The V end was cut by 4 bases, the J end by 2 bases, with 12 bases between. The DNA of the CDR3 is TGTGCCAGTAGTAGTCCGGATGAGGGCAATCAGCCCCAGCATTTT. As protein: CASSSPDEGNQPQHF.

This clone has more than one count but fewer than ten. V is TRBV7-2 and J is TRBJ1-6, with D possibly TRBD1 on 5 matching bases. The length of the CDR3 is 13 residues. The V gene lost 5 bases and the J gene lost 10 bases, with 12 bases spanning the gap. Germline values: CDR1 SGHTA, CDR2 FQGNSA. As DNA, the CDR3 is TGTGCCAGCAGCGTGGGGGGTAGCTCACCCCTCCACTTT. Translated: CASSVGGSSPLHF.

The chain combines TRBV7-2 with TRBJ1-2, with TRBD1 as a possible D gene (5 bases). V lost 4 bases and J lost 3, with 12 bases in between. In germline, CDR1 is SGHTA, CDR2 FQGNSA. This CDR3 spans 14 amino acids. This CDR3 reads CASSYLGADYGYTF. CDR3 in DNA: TGTGCCAGCAGCTACCTTGGGGCGGACTATGGCTACACCTTC.

This chain connects TRBV2 to TRBJ2-5; possibly TRBD1 for D (6 bases). The germline V gene encodes CDR1 SNHLY and CDR2 FYNNEI. The V end lost 3 bases, the J end lost 2 bases, and 10 bases lay between the germline ends. The CDR3 totals 14 residues. This CDR3 is CASSDGTTQETQYF. The CDR3 coding sequence is TGTGCCAGCAGTGATGGGACAACACAAGAGACCCAGTACTTC.

The chain is built from TRBV9 and TRBJ2-7; TRBD2 aligns across 12 bases. This CDR3 has 16 residues. Germline assignment: CDR1 SGDLS and CDR2 YYNGEE. Trimming cost V 0 bases and J 5 bases; bases outside gene matches: 6. CDR3 DNA: TGTGCCAGCAGCGTAGGGTCGACTAGCGGGAGAGACGAGCAGTACTTC. This codes for CASSVGSTSGRDEQYF.

The V and J genes are TRBV14 and TRBJ2-2; D is unresolved. This CDR3 has 14 residues. Trimming cost V 3 bases and J 7 bases, with 12 bases left between them. The germline V gene has CDR1 SGHDN and CDR2 FVKESK. The CDR3: CASSHGVSGGELFF. The CDR3 nucleotides read TGTGCCAGCAGCCATGGCGTGTCGGGCGGGGAGCTGTTTTTT. Together with reference TRBV14 and TRBJ2-2, the CDR3 gives the full variable domain: EAGVTQFPSHSVIEKGQTVTLRCDPISGHDNLYWYRRVMGKEIKFLLHFVKESKQDESGMPNNRFLAERTGGTYSTLKVQPAELEDSGVYFCASSHGVSGGELFFGEGSRLTVL.

This chain uses TRBV5-6 with TRBJ1-5; no clear D gene. The V gene lost 3 bases and the J gene lost 0 bases, with 7 bases spanning the gap. CDR3 length: 14 residues. The V gene's germline CDR1 is SGHDT and CDR2 YYEEEE. CDR3 in DNA: TGTGCCAGCAGCTCCCTAATTAGCAATCAGCCCCAGCATTTT. Translation gives CASSSLISNQPQHF.

The genes are TRBV4-2 and TRBJ2-3, with a possible D match to TRBD2 (6 bases). This CDR3 region has 15 residues. The ends were cut back, 0 bases at V and 2 bases at J, with 9 bases in the middle. Per the germline V gene, CDR1 is LGHNA and CDR2 is YNFKEQ. CDR3 sequence reads: CASSQEGGDTDTQYF. CDR3 nucleotides: TGTGCCAGCAGCCAAGAAGGAGGGGACACAGATACGCAGTATTTT.

The genes are TRBV5-1 and TRBJ2-1; D is possibly TRBD2 (5 bases). Germline CDR1 reads SGHRS; CDR2 reads YFSETQ. Trimming left V 3 bases short and J 8 bases short, with 12 bases between. This CDR3 is 13 amino acids long. The DNA of the CDR3 is TGCGCCAGCAGCTCTCGACGGGATCATGAGCAGTTCTTC. It yields the protein CASSSRRDHEQFF. Filled out from reference TRBV5-1 and TRBJ2-1, the complete variable domain reads KAGVTQTPRYLIKTRGQQVTLSCSPISGHRSVSWYQQTPGQGLQFLFEYFSETQRNKGNFPGRFSGRQFSNSRSEMNVSTLELGDSALYLCASSSRRDHEQFFGPGTRLTVL.

J is TRBJ2-3 and V is TRBV7-2; D is possibly TRBD2 (6 bases). The V gene's germline CDR1 is SGHTA and CDR2 FQGNSA. This CDR3 region has 15 residues. The V and J ends lost 5 bases and 8 bases respectively, with 20 bases between them. DNA of the CDR3: TGTGCCAGCAGCCCCGCGGGGCTAGCGTTAGGTACGCAGTATTTT. Translating gives CASSPAGLALGTQYF. Together with reference TRBV7-2 and TRBJ2-3, the CDR3 gives the full variable domain: GAGVSQSPSNKVTEKGKDVELRCDPISGHTALYWYRQSLGQGLEFLIYFQGNSAPDKSGLPSDRFSAERTGGSVSTLTIQRTQQEDSAVYLCASSPAGLALGTQYFGPGTRLTVL.

The CDR3 loop is CASSGAGTGGFGYGYTF. The DNA for the CDR3 is TGTGCCAGCAGTGGGGCCGGGACAGGGGGCTTTGGGTATGGCTACACCTTC. The gene calls are TRBV6-1 and TRBJ1-2; 12 nucleotides align to TRBD1. This CDR3 region has 17 residues. In germline, CDR1 is MNHNS, CDR2 SASEGT. V dropped 4 bases and J dropped 5; count of bases not matched to a gene: 11.

In DNA form, the CDR3 reads TGTGCCAGCAGCACCGGTGGACAGAGCAATCAGCCCCAGCATTTT. Protein sequence: CASSTGGQSNQPQHF. This chain links TRBV9 with TRBJ1-5, with D perhaps matching TRBD1 (6 bases). With 4 bases removed from V and 1 base from J, the gap between germline ends came to 12 bases. Germline assignment: CDR1 SGDLS and CDR2 YYNGEE. The CDR3 has 15 amino acids.

The chain recombines TRBV6-6 with TRBJ2-3, with D uncertain. This CDR3 spans 13 amino acids. V gave up 6 bases and J gave up 3 bases, with 10 bases separating them. In germline, CDR1 is MNHNY, CDR2 SVGAGI (reference sequence). The DNA for the CDR3 is TGTGCCAGCAGCTCTGGTCGGACAGATACGCAGTATTTT. It translates to CASSSGRTDTQYF.

The chain couples TRBV5-1 to TRBJ1-2; no definite D call. CDR3 length: 13 amino acids. Germline V lookup: CDR1 SGHRS, CDR2 YFSETQ. Deletions cut 0 bases from V and 5 bases from J, with 8 bases between. This chain's CDR3 is CASSLGAEYGYTF. DNA of the CDR3: TGCGCCAGCAGCTTGGGCGCGGAGTATGGCTACACCTTC.